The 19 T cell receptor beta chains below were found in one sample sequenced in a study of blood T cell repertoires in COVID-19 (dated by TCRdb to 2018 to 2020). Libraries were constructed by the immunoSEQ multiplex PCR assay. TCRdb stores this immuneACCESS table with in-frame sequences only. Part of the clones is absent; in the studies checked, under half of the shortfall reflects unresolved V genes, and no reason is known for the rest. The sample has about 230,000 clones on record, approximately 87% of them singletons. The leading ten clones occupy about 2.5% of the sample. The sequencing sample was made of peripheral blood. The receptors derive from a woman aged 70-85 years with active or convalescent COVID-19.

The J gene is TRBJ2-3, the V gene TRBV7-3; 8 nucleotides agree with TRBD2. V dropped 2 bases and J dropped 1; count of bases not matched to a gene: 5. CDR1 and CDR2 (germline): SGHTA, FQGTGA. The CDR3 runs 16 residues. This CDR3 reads CASSLGDSGGTDTQYF. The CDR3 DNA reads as TGTGCCAGCAGCTTAGGTGATAGCGGGGGCACAGATACGCAGTATTTT.

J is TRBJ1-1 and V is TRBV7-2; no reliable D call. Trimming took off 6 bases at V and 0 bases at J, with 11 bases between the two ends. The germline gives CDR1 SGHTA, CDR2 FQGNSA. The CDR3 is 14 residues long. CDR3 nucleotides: TGTGCCAGCAGACTTACCGGGATGAACACTGAAGCTTTCTTT. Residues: CASRLTGMNTEAFF.

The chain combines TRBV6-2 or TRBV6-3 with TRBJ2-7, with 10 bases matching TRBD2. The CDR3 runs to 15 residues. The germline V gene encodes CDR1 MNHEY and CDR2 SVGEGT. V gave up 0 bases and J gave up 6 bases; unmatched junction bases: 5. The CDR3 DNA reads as TGTGCCAGCAGTTACTCTACGAGCGGGAGGGGCGAGCAGTACTTC. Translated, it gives CASSYSTSGRGEQYF.

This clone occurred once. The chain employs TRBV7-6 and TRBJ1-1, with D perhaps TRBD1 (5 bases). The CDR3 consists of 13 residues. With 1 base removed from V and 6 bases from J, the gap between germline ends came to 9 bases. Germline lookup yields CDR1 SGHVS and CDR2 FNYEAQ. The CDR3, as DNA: TGTGCCAGCAGCTTAGAGCGGGGGGCTGAAGCTTTCTTT. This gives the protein CASSLERGAEAFF.

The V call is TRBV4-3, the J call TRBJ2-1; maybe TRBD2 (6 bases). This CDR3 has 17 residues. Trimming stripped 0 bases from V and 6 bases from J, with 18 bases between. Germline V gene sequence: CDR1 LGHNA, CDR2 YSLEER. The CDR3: CASSQDKGGSSRNEQFF. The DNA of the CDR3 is TGCGCCAGCAGCCAAGATAAGGGAGGTAGCTCCCGCAATGAGCAGTTCTTC.

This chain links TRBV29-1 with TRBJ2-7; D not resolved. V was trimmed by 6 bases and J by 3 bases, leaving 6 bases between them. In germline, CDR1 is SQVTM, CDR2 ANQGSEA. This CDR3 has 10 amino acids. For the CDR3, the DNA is TGCAGCGTGCGGAACTACGAGCAGTACTTC. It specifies CSVRNYEQYF.

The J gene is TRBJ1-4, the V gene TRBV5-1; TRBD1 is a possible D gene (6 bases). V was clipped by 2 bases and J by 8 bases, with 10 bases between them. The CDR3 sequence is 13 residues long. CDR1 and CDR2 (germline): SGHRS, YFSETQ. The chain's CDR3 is CASSFRGGEKLFF. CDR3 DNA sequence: TGCGCCAGCAGCTTCAGGGGTGGGGAAAAACTGTTTTTT. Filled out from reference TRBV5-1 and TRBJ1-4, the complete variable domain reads KAGVTQTPRYLIKTRGQQVTLSCSPISGHRSVSWYQQTPGQGLQFLFEYFSETQRNKGNFPGRFSGRQFSNSRSEMNVSTLELGDSALYLCASSFRGGEKLFFGSGTQLSVL.

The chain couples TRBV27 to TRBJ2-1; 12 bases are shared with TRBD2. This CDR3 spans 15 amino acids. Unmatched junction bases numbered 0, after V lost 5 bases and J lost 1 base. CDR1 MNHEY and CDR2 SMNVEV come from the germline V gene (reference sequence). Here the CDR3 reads CASSLAGGSYNEQFF. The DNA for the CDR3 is TGTGCCAGCAGTCTAGCGGGGGGGTCCTACAATGAGCAGTTCTTC.

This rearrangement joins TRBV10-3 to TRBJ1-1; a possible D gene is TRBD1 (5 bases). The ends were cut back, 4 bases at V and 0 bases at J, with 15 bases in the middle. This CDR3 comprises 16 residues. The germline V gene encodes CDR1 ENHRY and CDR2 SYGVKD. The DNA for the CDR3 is TGTGCCATCAGTGCGGCCAGGGCGCCTATGAACACTGAAGCTTTCTTT. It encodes CAISAARAPMNTEAFF.

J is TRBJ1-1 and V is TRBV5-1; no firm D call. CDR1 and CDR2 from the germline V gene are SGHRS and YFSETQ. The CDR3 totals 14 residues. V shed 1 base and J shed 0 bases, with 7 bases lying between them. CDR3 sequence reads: CASSLSELNTEAFF. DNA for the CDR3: TGCGCCAGCAGCTTGTCAGAACTGAACACTGAAGCTTTCTTT.

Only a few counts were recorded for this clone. CDR3 amino acids: CASESQGQDQDEQYF. CDR3 DNA sequence: TGTGCCAGTGAGAGTCAGGGGCAGGATCAGGACGAGCAGTACTTC. The V gene is TRBV28, the J gene TRBJ2-7, with D perhaps matching TRBD1 (6 bases). The CDR3 extends over 15 amino acids. Deletions cut 9 bases from V and 5 bases from J, with 23 bases between. Germline values: CDR1 MDHEN, CDR2 SYDVKM. Complete variable domain (other parts from reference TRBV28 and TRBJ2-7): DVKVTQSSRYLVKRTGEKVFLECVQDMDHENMFWYRQDPGLGLRLIYFSYDVKMKEKGDIPEGYSVSREKKERFSLILESASTNQTSMYLCASESQGQDQDEQYFGPGTRLTVT.

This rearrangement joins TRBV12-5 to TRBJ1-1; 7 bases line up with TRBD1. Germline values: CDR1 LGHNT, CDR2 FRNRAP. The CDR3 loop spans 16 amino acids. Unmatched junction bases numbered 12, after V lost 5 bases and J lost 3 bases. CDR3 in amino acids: CASGLKGQPGYTEAFF. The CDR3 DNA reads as TGTGCTAGTGGTCTAAAGGGACAGCCAGGCTACACTGAAGCTTTCTTT.

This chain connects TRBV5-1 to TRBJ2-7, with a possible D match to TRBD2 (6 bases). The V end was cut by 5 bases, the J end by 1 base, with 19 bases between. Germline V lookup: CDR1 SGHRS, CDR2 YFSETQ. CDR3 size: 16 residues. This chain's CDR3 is CASRAGGRQFSYEQYF. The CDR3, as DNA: TGCGCCAGCAGGGCCGGAGGGAGACAGTTTTCCTACGAGCAGTACTTC.

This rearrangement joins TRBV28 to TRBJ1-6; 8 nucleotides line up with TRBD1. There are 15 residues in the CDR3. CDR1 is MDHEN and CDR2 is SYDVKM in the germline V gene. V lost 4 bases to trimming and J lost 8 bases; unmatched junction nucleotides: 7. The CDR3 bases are TGTGCCAGCAGTTCCGGACAGGGAACCTATTCACCCCTCCACTTT. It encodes CASSSGQGTYSPLHF.

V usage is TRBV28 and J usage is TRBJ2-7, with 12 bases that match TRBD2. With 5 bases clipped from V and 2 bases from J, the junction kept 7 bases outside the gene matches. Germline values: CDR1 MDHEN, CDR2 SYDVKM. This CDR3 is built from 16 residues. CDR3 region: CASSLLAGGTPYEQYF. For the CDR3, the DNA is TGTGCCAGCAGTCTACTAGCGGGAGGAACCCCCTACGAGCAGTACTTC.

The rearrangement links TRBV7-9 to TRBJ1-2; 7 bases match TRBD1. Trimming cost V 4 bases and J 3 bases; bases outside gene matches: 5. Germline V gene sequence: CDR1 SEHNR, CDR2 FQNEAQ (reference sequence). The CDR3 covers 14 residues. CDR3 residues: CASSWDSAYYGYTF. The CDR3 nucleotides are TGTGCCAGCAGCTGGGACAGCGCTTACTATGGCTACACCTTC.

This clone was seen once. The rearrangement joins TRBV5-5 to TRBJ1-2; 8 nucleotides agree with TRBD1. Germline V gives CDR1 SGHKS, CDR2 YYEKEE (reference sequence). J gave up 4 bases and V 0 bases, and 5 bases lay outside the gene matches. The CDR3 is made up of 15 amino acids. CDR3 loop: CASSLGGQGGYGYTF. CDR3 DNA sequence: TGTGCCAGCAGCTTGGGAGGACAGGGCGGCTATGGCTACACCTTC.

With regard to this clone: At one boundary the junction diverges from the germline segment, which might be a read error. The CDR3 loop reads CASGLGGLQETQYF. CDR3 coding DNA: TGCGCCAGCGGCTTGGGGGGCTTACAAGAGACCCAGTACTTC. V and J are TRBV5-1 and TRBJ2-5; D tentatively reads TRBD1 or TRBD2 (6 bases each). The CDR3 length is 14 residues. The V gene's germline CDR1 is SGHRS and CDR2 YFSETQ.

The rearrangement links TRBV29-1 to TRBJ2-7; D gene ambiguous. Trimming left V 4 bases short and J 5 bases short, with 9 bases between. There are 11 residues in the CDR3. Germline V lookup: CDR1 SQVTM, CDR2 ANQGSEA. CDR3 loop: CSVGATNEQYF. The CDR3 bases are TGCAGCGTTGGGGCAACGAACGAGCAGTACTTC.